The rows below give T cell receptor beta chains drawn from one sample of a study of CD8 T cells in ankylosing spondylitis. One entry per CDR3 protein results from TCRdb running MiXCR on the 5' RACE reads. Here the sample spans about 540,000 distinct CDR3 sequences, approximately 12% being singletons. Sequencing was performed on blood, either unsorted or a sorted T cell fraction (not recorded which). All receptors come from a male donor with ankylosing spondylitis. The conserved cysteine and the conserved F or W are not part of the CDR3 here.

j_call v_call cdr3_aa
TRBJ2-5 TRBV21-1 ASRGPGSTGKETQY
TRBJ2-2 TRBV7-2 ASSLVASGSTNTGELF
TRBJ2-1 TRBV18 ASSATSRLAHEQF
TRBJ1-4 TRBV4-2 ASSRQGQFNEKLF
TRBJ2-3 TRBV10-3 ATDGTSGSDTQY
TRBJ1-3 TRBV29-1 SVERTAGNTIY
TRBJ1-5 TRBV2 ASSEAERVYQPQH
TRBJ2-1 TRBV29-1 SAAKEGAGSYNEQF
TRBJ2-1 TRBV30 AWSWGGSPDEQF
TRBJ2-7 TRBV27 ASSFGLAVYEQY
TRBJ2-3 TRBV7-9 ASSLGGTGSDTQY
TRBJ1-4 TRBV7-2 ASSSMGQGVEKLF
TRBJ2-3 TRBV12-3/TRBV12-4 ASSSAGGPADTQY
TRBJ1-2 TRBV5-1 ASSREAGTTNYGYT
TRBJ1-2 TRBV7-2 ASSSQGQGNYGYT
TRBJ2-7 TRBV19 ASSIYRGEQY
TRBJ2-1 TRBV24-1 ATSDDVLGYNEQF
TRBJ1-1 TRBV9 ASSSHRGVNTEAF
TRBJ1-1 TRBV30 AWSVLRGRTEAF
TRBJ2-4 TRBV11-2 ASSFRKLAKNIQY
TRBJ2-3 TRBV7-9 ASSPRTDRVSDTQY
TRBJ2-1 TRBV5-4 ASSPRTGGMNEQF
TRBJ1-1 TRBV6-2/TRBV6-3 ASSWGAVTEAF
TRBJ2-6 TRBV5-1 ASSSPRARTNSGANVLT
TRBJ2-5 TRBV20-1 SATTSSETQY
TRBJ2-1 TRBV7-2 ASRSRGQYGNEQF
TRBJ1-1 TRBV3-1 ASSRLFTTGRNTEAF
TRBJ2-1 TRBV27 ASSLFPTRPEAYNEQF
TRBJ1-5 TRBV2 ASGMTGQTYSNQPQH
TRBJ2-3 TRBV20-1 SGTDSRTDTQY
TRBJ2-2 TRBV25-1 ASSVSPGLAGGSDTGELF
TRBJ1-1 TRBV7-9 ASSLDPQISAAF
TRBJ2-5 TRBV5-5 ASSFLGQETQY
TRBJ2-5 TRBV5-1 ASSQGQGGPQETQY
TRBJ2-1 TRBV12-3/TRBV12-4 ASSPTTGTSYNEQF
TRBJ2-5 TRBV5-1 ASSLEGGQQETQY
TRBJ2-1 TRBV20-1 SARGGDRYNEQF
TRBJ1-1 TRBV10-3 AISESLTLPSEAF
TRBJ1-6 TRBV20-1 SARPGTDNSPLH
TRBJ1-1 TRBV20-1 SASLYRGRTEAF